This TCR beta chain emerged from a study of T cell responses to AZD1222 COVID-19 vaccine. Study-level information: Second-dose groups at about 4 or about 12 weeks were pooled.

This CDR3 is built from 13 residues. V was pared by 0 bases and J by 12 bases, with 3 bases of the junction left unmatched. Germline V gene lookup returns CDR1 MNHEY and CDR2 SVGAGI. The data were produced by immunoSEQ multiplex PCR, yet TCRdb's version contains in-frame clones alone and is incomplete. This sample yields some 170,000 clones, of which about 92% are seen a single time; roughly 1% belongs to the top ten. Study results and limitations: Variant regions that are unmutated are reportedly the target of nearly half of spike-specific TCRs.

With regard to this clone: Antigen specificity is unknown.

This chain joins TRBV6-5 and TRBJ2-2, with TRBD2 matching 8 bases. Sample: peripheral blood, taken on day 0 of AZD1222 vaccination. This sequence was found in an adult in good health. CDR3 nucleotide sequence: TGTGCCAGCAGTTACTCTAGCGGGACGAAGCTGTTTTTT. Residues: CASSYSSGTKLFF.